This T cell receptor (beta chain) comes out of a study of T cell repertoires in cytomegalovirus infection. As for the study in general: CMV infection plus the matching HLA type was flagged by public TCR beta signatures.

A note on this clonotype: Its cognate antigen is unknown.

Germline V CDR1 and CDR2: SGHKS, YYEKEE (reference sequence). The CDR3 length is 14 residues. V gave up 1 base and J gave up 5 bases; unmatched junction bases: 3. TCRdb fed the reads into MiXCR, producing one record per CDR3 protein. Of around 130,000 distinct CDR3 sequences in the sample, approximately 9.2% are singletons; the top ten hold 9.5% to 13%. Findings and limits, study-wide: It was HLA-C-restricted CMV-specific TCR beta clonotypes that dominated the response ex vivo. The study identified carriers of CMV plus the relevant HLA from cumulative public TCR beta family frequency.

This sequence joins TRBV5-5 and TRBJ1-5; TRBD1 matches 7 bases. This TCR came from a human donor in good health (CMV status not recorded). Some clones in this sample may be carry-over from other donors' samples. Material: PBMCs. CDR3 DNA: TGTGCCAGCAGCTTGTTTGGGACAGATCAGCCCCAGCATTTT. Encoded protein: CASSLFGTDQPQHF.